Listed below are T cell receptor beta chains from one sample, sequenced in a study of technical replicates of blood from a handful of donors. The data were produced by immunoSEQ multiplex PCR, yet TCRdb's version contains in-frame clones alone and is incomplete. Among roughly 71,000 clones listed, approximately 94% were seen once. Sequenced input: T cells isolated from PBMCs. The receptors were sampled from a human donor in good health. The conserved cysteine and the conserved F or W are not part of the CDR3 here.

v_call | cdr3_aa
TRBV29-1 | SVAAGFAGELF
TRBV6-5 | ASSFRDRGPYEQY
TRBV11-2 | ASSRDRGQQY
TRBV30 | AWVGSDRTYEQY
TRBV29-1 | SVEDPVITSNYGYT
TRBV6-5 | ASRGQSVEKLF
TRBV29-1 | SVYGSSGNTIY
TRBV5-4 | AGGTADGYT
TRBV27 | ASRDFTTYEQY
TRBV19 | ASQRRGQGITEQY
TRBV2 | ASLAGAYEQY
TRBV9 | ASRNSGELF
TRBV10-3 | AITGQGENGYT
TRBV19 | ASSTPRERSNEQY
TRBV4-3 | ASSQVGIERLAGETQY
TRBV9 | ASRGGNYGYT
TRBV5-1 | ASSLAGTAYEQY
TRBV5-1 | ASSFEGGTDTQY
TRBV5-1 | ASSLWTASTDTQY
TRBV19 | ASSMNREDEQY
TRBV9 | ASSVAPLAGGVETQY
TRBV5-1 | ASSLETSGRGHSEQF
TRBV4-3 | ASSQEGSGRYEQY
TRBV28 | ASSFSGFNQPQH
TRBV5-1 | ASREGTGVEQY
TRBV6-1 | ASRGAQVSLT
TRBV10-1 | ASNPQGYYGYT
TRBV19 | ASSFQGAAEAF
TRBV7-2 | ASSFSRAGVGNEQF
TRBV27 | ASSPGLTTYEQY
TRBV6-4 | ASSEGAGETDTQY
TRBV4-1 | ASSQDGTSYNEQF
TRBV19 | ASSTTSGRAGRTDTQY
TRBV11-2 | ASSWDRGVAEAF
TRBV28 | ASSLELSSYNEQF
TRBV15 | ATSNRFTSTDTQY
TRBV13 | ASSSRTHSGNTIY
TRBV28 | ASSLDGLAGANEQF
TRBV5-1 | ASGLLAGGPGGELF
TRBV14 | ASSPHTWPEKLF
TRBV28 | ASSPRQGRYGYT
TRBV5-1 | ASSLMSSGRPDTQY
TRBV7-9 | ASSAYRDRGYEQY